These 11 T cell receptor beta chains share one sample of origin, sequenced in a study of quantifying T cell responses using KT2 cells. Study overall: cDNA was made from DNase-treated RNA using alpha and beta constant primers.

Each cDNA got a UMI-containing oligo ligated at its 3' end. First-round PCR used roughly 4 cycles and beta primers RC1.1 and RC1.2 covering TRBC1 and TRBC2. TCRdb re-analysed the UMI-ligation and nested PCR reads in MiXCR, keeping a single row per CDR3 protein. The data hold tens of thousands of distinct CDR3 sequences, with 6% to 9.5% observed a single time. The source material was PBMCs spiked with cells of the T cell clone KT2. These receptors were taken from a human donor.

The chain couples TRBV15 to TRBJ2-3, with a tentative D call TRBD1 (5 bases). Looked up from germline, CDR1 is LNHNV and CDR2 is YYDKDF (reference sequence). V was trimmed by 6 bases and J by 1 base, leaving 8 bases between them. CDR3 length: 13 residues. CDR3 amino acids: CATRLQGTDTQYF. The CDR3 bases are TGTGCCACCAGGTTACAGGGCACAGATACGCAGTATTTT.

This clonotype was found many times. This chain connects TRBV4-1 to TRBJ1-1; no firm D call. Germline V CDR1 and CDR2: MGHRA, YSYEKL. The CDR3 loop spans 16 amino acids. V lost 1 base to trimming and J lost 3 bases, with 15 bases between them. This CDR3 is CASSQGNRGWDTEAFF. CDR3 in DNA: TGCGCCAGCAGCCAAGGTAATCGGGGATGGGACACTGAAGCTTTCTTT.

This clonotype has just a few counts. V and J are TRBV7-9 and TRBJ2-1; D is undetermined. The CDR3 extends over 15 amino acids. V lost 4 bases, J lost 0 bases, and 10 bases lay in between. The germline V gene has CDR1 SEHNR and CDR2 FQNEAQ (reference sequence). CDR3 DNA sequence: TGTGCCAGCAGCTGGCCTGGTAACTCCTACAATGAGCAGTTCTTC. Protein: CASSWPGNSYNEQFF.

The table lists this clonotype with a few counts. The rearrangement joins TRBV5-6 to TRBJ1-5, with 7 bases identical to TRBD1. Looked up from germline, CDR1 is SGHDT and CDR2 is YYEEEE. The CDR3 covers 14 residues. V dropped 3 bases and J dropped 1; count of bases not matched to a gene: 1. CDR3: CASSSGQSNQPQHF. CDR3 DNA sequence: TGTGCCAGCAGCTCGGGACAGAGCAATCAGCCCCAGCATTTT.

The rearrangement joins TRBV12-3 or TRBV12-4 to TRBJ2-1; D not certain. With 3 bases removed from V and 0 bases from J, the gap between germline ends came to 6 bases. The CDR3 is 14 residues long. The CDR3: CASSFVSSYNEQFF. CDR3 in DNA: TGTGCCAGCAGTTTCGTGAGCTCCTACAATGAGCAGTTCTTC.

CDR3 nucleotide sequence: TGCAGCGTTGGGGGCACAGGAAGGGAATACCAAGAGACCCAGTACTTC. This codes for CSVGGTGREYQETQYF. This chain links TRBV29-1 with TRBJ2-5, with a tentative D call TRBD1 (5 bases). The CDR3 is made up of 16 amino acids. V gave up 4 bases and J gave up 0 bases, with 18 bases separating them. CDR1 and CDR2 (germline): SQVTM, ANQGSEA.

The chain employs TRBV5-1 and TRBJ2-2, with 12 bases that match TRBD2. Trimming cost V 7 bases and J 5 bases; bases outside gene matches: 12. Germline values: CDR1 SGHRS, CDR2 YFSETQ. There are 17 residues in the CDR3. The chain's CDR3 is CASCEPGLAGRTGELFF. The CDR3 bases are TGCGCCAGCTGCGAACCGGGACTAGCGGGTCGGACCGGGGAGCTGTTTTTT.

At least ten counts were recorded for this clonotype. The chain links TRBV20-1 to TRBJ2-3; D gene uncertain. Per the germline V gene, CDR1 is DFQATT and CDR2 is SNEGSKA (reference sequence). V dropped 8 bases and J dropped 3 bases, with 9 bases sitting between them. The CDR3 contains 11 residues. CDR3 in DNA: TGCAGTTCTCTTCATACAGATACGCAGTATTTT. Amino acid sequence: CSSLHTDTQYF.

This clonotype was seen repeatedly, ten times or more. The chain recombines TRBV10-3 with TRBJ1-4; 8 positions match TRBD1. Germline values: CDR1 ENHRY, CDR2 SYGVKD. With V trimmed by 0 bases and J by 0 bases, 6 bases remained unmatched. The CDR3 has 18 residues. CDR3 DNA sequence: TGTGCCATCAGTGAGTCCGGGACAGGCCTCTCAACTAATGAAAAACTGTTTTTT. Translation: CAISESGTGLSTNEKLFF.

Only a few counts were recorded for this clonotype. The J gene is TRBJ2-2, the V gene TRBV6-6, with TRBD2 matching over 12 bases. Germline V lookup: CDR1 MNHNY, CDR2 SVGAGI (reference sequence). The CDR3 contains 18 residues. The V gene end was trimmed by 5 bases and the J gene end by 1 base; junction bases not matched to a gene: 8. CDR3 sequence (DNA): TGTGCCAGCAGTCCGCGACTAGCGGGAGTTTGGAACACCGGGGAGCTGTTTTTT. Protein sequence: CASSPRLAGVWNTGELFF.

This clonotype was counted ten times or more. V gene TRBV29-1 combines with J gene TRBJ2-1; D is unclear. Trimming stripped 2 bases from V and 7 bases from J, with 9 bases between. Germline V gene data show CDR1 as SQVTM and CDR2 as ANQGSEA. CDR3 length: 12 amino acids. CDR3 sequence (DNA): TGCAGCGTTGAAATGTCCGCTAATGAGCAGTTCTTC. Amino acid sequence: CSVEMSANEQFF.